These 27 T cell receptor beta chains were sequenced from one sample in a study of PD-L1 blockade in urothelial cancer. Profiled with immunoSEQ multiplex PCR; TCRdb holds only in-frame clones, not every one. Among some 89,000 clones listed, about 84% were seen once. Time point given: pretreatment peripheral blood. The specimen comprised PBMCs, sampled around atezolizumab (anti-PD-L1) treatment. The source is a man in his sixties with urothelial cancer.

The chain couples TRBV9 to TRBJ1-1, with 7 bases identical to TRBD1. Trimming cost V 4 bases and J 0 bases; bases outside gene matches: 6. Germline CDR1 reads SGDLS; CDR2 reads YYNGEE. There are 15 residues in the CDR3. CDR3 sequence reads: CASSSGTVLNTEAFF. For the CDR3, the DNA is TGTGCCAGCAGCTCCGGGACAGTCCTGAACACTGAAGCTTTCTTT. Variable domain in full (rest from reference TRBV9 and TRBJ1-1): DSGVTQTPKHLITATGQRVTLRCSPRSGDLSVYWYQQSLDQGLQFLIQYYNGEERAKGNILERFSAQQFPDLHSELNLSSLELGDSALYFCASSSGTVLNTEAFFGQGTRLTVV.

V is TRBV30 and J is TRBJ1-5; D remains unclear. The CDR3 contains 12 residues. Germline lookup yields CDR1 GTSNPN and CDR2 SVGIG (reference sequence). Trimming shortened V by 0 bases and J by 4 bases, and 4 bases separated the two germline ends. This CDR3 reads CAWSVENQPQHF. In DNA form, the CDR3 reads TGTGCCTGGAGTGTAGAGAATCAGCCCCAGCATTTT.

The V gene is TRBV5-8, the J gene TRBJ2-1; D is perhaps TRBD2 (6 bases). This CDR3 spans 15 amino acids. The V end lost 6 bases, the J end lost 12 bases, and 25 bases lay between the germline ends. Germline V gene sequence: CDR1 SGHTS, CDR2 YDEGEE. CDR3 nucleotides: TGTGCCAGCAACCCCTACGGGAAGGTCGGGGGTGGGCAGTTCTTC. This sequence encodes CASNPYGKVGGGQFF.

CDR3 sequence: CASGSRGSTEAFF. The CDR3 bases are TGTGCCAGCGGGTCCAGGGGGAGTACTGAAGCTTTCTTT. The rearrangement uses TRBV28 and TRBJ1-1, with 7 nucleotides matching TRBD1. The germline CDR1 and CDR2 sequences are MDHEN and SYDVKM. CDR3 length equals 13 residues. V trimming: 8 bases; J trimming: 5 bases; junction bases outside the gene matches: 8.

This rearrangement joins TRBV30 to TRBJ1-1; 8 nucleotides line up with TRBD1. Germline loops: CDR1 GTSNPN, CDR2 SVGIG (reference sequence). This CDR3 comprises 13 residues. With V trimmed by 8 bases and J by 5 bases, 10 bases remained unmatched. The CDR3 DNA reads TGTGCCGCGGACAGGGTGGGGTTGACTGAAGCTTTCTTT. Amino acids: CAADRVGLTEAFF. Filled out from reference TRBV30 and TRBJ1-1, the complete variable domain reads SQTIHQWPATLVQPVGSPLSLECTVEGTSNPNLYWYRQAAGRGLQLLFYSVGIGQISSEVPQNLSASRPQDRQFILSSKKLLLSDSGFYLCAADRVGLTEAFFGQGTRLTVV.

The chain links TRBV5-1 to TRBJ1-5, with TRBD1 matching 11 bases. J gave up 3 bases and V 4 bases, and 3 bases lay outside the gene matches. Germline CDR1 SGHRS, CDR2 YFSETQ. The CDR3 extends over 15 amino acids. The CDR3 sequence: CASSPGQGANQPQHF. As DNA, the CDR3 is TGCGCCAGCAGCCCCGGACAGGGGGCCAATCAGCCCCAGCATTTT.

J is TRBJ1-3 and V is TRBV4-3; 11 bases are shared with TRBD1. The V gene end was trimmed by 1 base and the J gene end by 3 bases; junction bases not matched to a gene: 8. This CDR3 spans 18 amino acids. The germline V gene has CDR1 LGHNA and CDR2 YSLEER. CDR3 in DNA: TGCGCCAGCAGCCAAGCCCCTTGGACAGGGGGCTTTGGAAACACCATATATTTT. Amino acid sequence: CASSQAPWTGGFGNTIYF.

The rearrangement joins TRBV10-3 to TRBJ2-7, with 7 bases aligning to TRBD1. The CDR3 is 13 residues long. CDR1 is ENHRY, CDR2 SYGVKD, per germline. V was clipped by 11 bases and J by 1 base; unmatched bases: 8. DNA for the CDR3: TGTGCCGCCAGACAGGGTTCATCCTACGAGCAGTACTTC. Protein: CAARQGSSYEQYF.

This clone was observed once. V is TRBV6-1 and J is TRBJ2-7; D perhaps matches TRBD2 (7 bases). CDR1 MNHNS and CDR2 SASEGT come from the germline V gene. The CDR3 has 15 amino acids. V was trimmed by 2 bases and J by 8 bases, leaving 19 bases between them. CDR3 coding DNA: TGTGCCAGCAGTGAATCTACGGTGGGAGGGGGGAAGCAGTACTTC. Its translation is CASSESTVGGGKQYF.

The V call is TRBV7-2, the J call TRBJ2-7; 9 positions agree with TRBD2. CDR1 SGHTA and CDR2 FQGNSA come from the germline V gene. CDR3 length equals 14 residues. Trimming cost V 5 bases and J 6 bases; bases outside gene matches: 8. CDR3 in amino acids: CASSEGLASSEQYF. DNA of the CDR3: TGTGCCAGCAGCGAGGGACTAGCATCTTCCGAGCAGTACTTC.

CDR3 sequence reads: CARSLAPLQVQQETQYF. The CDR3 region has the DNA TGTGCCAGAAGCTTGGCCCCGCTGCAGGTGCAGCAAGAGACCCAGTACTTC. This chain links TRBV5-3 with TRBJ2-5; D unclear. TRBV5-3 is an ORF, with its function uncertain. The CDR3 has 17 residues. Trimming took off 0 bases at V and 2 bases at J, with 17 bases between the two ends.

The chain carries TRBV20-1 and TRBJ1-2; no definite D call. This CDR3 region has 11 residues. The germline gives CDR1 DFQATT, CDR2 SNEGSKA (reference sequence). V lost 5 bases, J lost 5 bases, and 9 bases lay in between. In DNA form, the CDR3 reads TGCAGTGCTCCTGTCCCTTATGGCTACACCTTC. It codes for CSAPVPYGYTF.

The gene calls are TRBV28 and TRBJ2-7; D is unresolved. Germline loops: CDR1 MDHEN, CDR2 SYDVKM. The ends were cut back, 7 bases at V and 3 bases at J, with 13 bases in the middle. The CDR3 runs 13 residues. Here the CDR3 DNA reads TGTGCCAGCATTGCAGGCCGTTACTACGAGCAGTACTTC. It yields the protein CASIAGRYYEQYF.

The chain combines TRBV18 with TRBJ1-4, with D possibly TRBD1 on 6 matching bases. The CDR3 has 15 amino acids. The germline CDR1 and CDR2 sequences are KGHSH and LQKENI. V shed 3 bases and J shed 6 bases, with 14 bases lying between them. The CDR3 sequence: CASSPRYRDDEKLFF. CDR3 in DNA: TGTGCCAGCTCACCCCGCTACAGGGACGATGAAAAACTGTTTTTT.

This clone was found a few times. The gene calls are TRBV7-9 and TRBJ2-1, with a weak D call TRBD1 (8 bases). V lost 0 bases to trimming and J lost 9 bases, with 18 bases between them. This CDR3 is 16 amino acids long. Germline CDR1 is SEHNR and CDR2 is FQNEAQ (reference sequence). In DNA, the CDR3 is TGTGCCAGCAGCTTAGCAAGCGGGACAGGTGGTAGTGAGCAGTTCTTC. Translation gives CASSLASGTGGSEQFF.

This chain uses TRBV9 with TRBJ2-5, with 10 bases identical to TRBD1. The CDR3 consists of 15 residues. The germline gives CDR1 SGDLS, CDR2 YYNGEE. V lost 3 bases to trimming and J lost 4 bases; unmatched junction nucleotides: 6. CDR3 amino acids: CASSARTGGGETQYF. CDR3 DNA: TGTGCCAGCAGCGCACGGACAGGGGGAGGAGAGACCCAGTACTTC.

The genes are TRBV19 and TRBJ1-1, with TRBD1 as a possible D gene (5 bases). CDR1 is LNHDA, CDR2 SQIVND, per germline (reference sequence). CDR3 size: 15 residues. The V and J ends lost 4 bases and 1 base respectively, with 13 bases between them. CDR3 loop: CASSKVGVKNTEAFF. CDR3 nucleotide sequence: TGTGCCAGTAGTAAGGTAGGGGTCAAGAACACTGAAGCTTTCTTT.

The chain employs TRBV29-1 and TRBJ1-1, with D uncertain. Germline V gives CDR1 SQVTM, CDR2 ANQGSEA. The CDR3 is made up of 13 amino acids. In DNA, the CDR3 is TGCAGTGCTCGAGGGCAGCAGAACACTGAAGCTTTCTTT. It codes for CSARGQQNTEAFF.

The chain uses TRBV10-3 and TRBJ2-1; maybe TRBD2 (5 bases). The CDR3 covers 13 residues. Germline-derived CDR1 and CDR2 are ENHRY and SYGVKD. The V gene lost 10 bases and the J gene lost 4 bases, with 14 bases spanning the gap. The CDR3 nucleotides read TGTGCCACCGGGGATAGTTTGTACAATGAGCAGTTCTTC. It yields the protein CATGDSLYNEQFF.

J is TRBJ2-6 and V is TRBV7-3, with a tentative D call TRBD1 (5 bases). Trimming pared 3 bases from V and 4 bases from J, leaving 13 bases between. This CDR3 is 16 amino acids long. Germline lookup yields CDR1 SGHTA and CDR2 FQGTGA. In DNA, the CDR3 is TGTGCCAGCAGCTTCACCAGGGTGTCCGGGGCCAACGTCCTGACTTTC. Protein product: CASSFTRVSGANVLTF.

The CDR3 DNA is TGTGCCAGCAGTGAACAGGCAGGGGAGCAGGCCGAGCAGTACTTC. This codes for CASSEQAGEQAEQYF. The rearrangement uses TRBV6-1 and TRBJ2-7, with D perhaps TRBD1 (6 bases). Germline V gene sequence: CDR1 MNHNS, CDR2 SASEGT. CDR3 length: 15 residues. V was shortened by 2 bases and J by 6 bases, with 17 bases between the two germline ends.

The rearrangement joins TRBV6-6 to TRBJ2-4; D possibly corresponds to TRBD2 (5 bases). This CDR3 is built from 14 residues. Germline V gene lookup returns CDR1 MNHNY and CDR2 SVGAGI (reference sequence). V was cut by 7 bases and J by 5 bases, with 15 bases left in between. This CDR3 is CASTERGRENIQYF. The CDR3 DNA reads as TGTGCCAGCACCGAAAGAGGGCGGGAAAACATTCAGTACTTC.

The genes are TRBV4-2 and TRBJ2-1, with 10 nucleotides matching TRBD2. The CDR3 has 15 amino acids. After removal of 5 bases from V and 5 bases from J, the junction contained 6 bases not matched to a gene. Germline assignment: CDR1 LGHNA and CDR2 YNFKEQ. The CDR3 DNA follows: TGTGCCAGCAGCGTACTAGCGGGGAAGGACAATGAGCAGTTCTTC. It translates to CASSVLAGKDNEQFF.

J is TRBJ1-1 and V is TRBV6-5; TRBD1 aligns across 7 bases. The CDR3 totals 14 residues. Germline-derived CDR1 and CDR2 are MNHEY and SVGAGI. With 7 bases clipped from V and 0 bases from J, the junction kept 5 bases outside the gene matches. CDR3 residues: CASTRGGMNTEAFF. The DNA of the CDR3 is TGTGCCAGCACCCGAGGGGGCATGAACACTGAAGCTTTCTTT.

The chain joins TRBV6-6 to TRBJ2-1, with TRBD2 matching over 11 bases. CDR3 length: 15 amino acids. The ends lost 5 bases at V and 6 bases at J; junction bases unmatched: 6. The germline CDR1 and CDR2 sequences are MNHNY and SVGAGI (reference sequence). CDR3 DNA sequence: TGTGCCAGCAGTCGACTAGCGGGGCTGGGCAATGAGCAGTTCTTC. This codes for CASSRLAGLGNEQFF.

Points on this clone: In the same sample, other DNA sequences code for this CDR3. J is TRBJ2-7 and V is TRBV7-8, with TRBD1 matching 7 bases. Germline trimming cut 2 bases from V and 4 bases from J; bases unmatched to any gene: 5. The germline gives CDR1 SGHVS, CDR2 FQNEAQ. The CDR3 spans 14 residues. The CDR3 is CASSLKGAVYEQYF. CDR3 bases: TGTGCCAGCAGCTTAAAGGGGGCGGTGTACGAGCAGTACTTC.

The J gene is TRBJ1-5, the V gene TRBV13; TRBD1 matches 7 bases. With V trimmed by 5 bases and J by 8 bases, 12 bases remained unmatched. The germline V gene encodes CDR1 PRHDT and CDR2 FYEKMQ (reference sequence). This CDR3 is built from 15 residues. The CDR3 DNA reads as TGTGCCAGCAGCACCCGACAGGGTGTTAGGGAGCCCCAGCATTTT. Translating it yields CASSTRQGVREPQHF.